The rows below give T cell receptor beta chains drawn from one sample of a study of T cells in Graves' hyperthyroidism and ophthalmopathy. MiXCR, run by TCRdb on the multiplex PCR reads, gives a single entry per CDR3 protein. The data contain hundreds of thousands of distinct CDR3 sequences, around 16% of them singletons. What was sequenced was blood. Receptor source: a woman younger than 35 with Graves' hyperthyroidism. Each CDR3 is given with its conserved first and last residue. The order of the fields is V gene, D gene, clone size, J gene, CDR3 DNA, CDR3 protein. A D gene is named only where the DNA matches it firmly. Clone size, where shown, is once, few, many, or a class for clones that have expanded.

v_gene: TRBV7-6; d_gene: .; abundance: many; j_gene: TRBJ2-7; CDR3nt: TGTGCCAGCAGCTTAGAGGAGAAGGCCGAGCAGTACTTC; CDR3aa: CASSLEEKAEQYF
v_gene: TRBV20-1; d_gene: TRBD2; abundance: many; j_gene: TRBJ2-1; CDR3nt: TGCAGTCCCACTAGCGGGTCCTACAATGAGCAGTTCTTC; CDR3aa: CSPTSGSYNEQFF
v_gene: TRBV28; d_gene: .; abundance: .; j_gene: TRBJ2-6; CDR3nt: TGTGCCAGCAGTCGAGGGGGTGACCGCTCTGGGGCCAACGTCCTGACTTTC; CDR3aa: CASSRGGDRSGANVLTF
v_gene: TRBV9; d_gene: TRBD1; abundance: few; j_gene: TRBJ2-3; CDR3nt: TGTGCCAGCAGCGGACCGATGACCGGGACAGGGGGGACAGATACGCAGTATTTT; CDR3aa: CASSGPMTGTGGTDTQYF
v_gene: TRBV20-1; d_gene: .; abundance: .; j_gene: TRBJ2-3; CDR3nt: TGCAGTGCTAGTCCGGGGACTACGCAGTATTTT; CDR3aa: CSASPGTTQYF
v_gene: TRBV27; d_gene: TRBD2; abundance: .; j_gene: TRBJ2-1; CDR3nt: TGTGCCAGCAGTTTTCTTGCTAGCGGGAGGGATGAGCAGTTCTTC; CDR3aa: CASSFLASGRDEQFF
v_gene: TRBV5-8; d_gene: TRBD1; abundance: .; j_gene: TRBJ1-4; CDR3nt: TGTGCCAGCAGCGTCGTTAAGGGGACAGGGAATGAAAAACTGTTTTTT; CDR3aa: CASSVVKGTGNEKLFF
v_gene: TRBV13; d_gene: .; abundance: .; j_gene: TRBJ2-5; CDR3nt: TGTGCCAGCAGCTTGAGGGCAGGGTCTACGGAGACCCAGTACTTC; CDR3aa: CASSLRAGSTETQYF
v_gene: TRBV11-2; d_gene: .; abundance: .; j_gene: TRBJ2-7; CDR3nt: TGTGCCAGCAGCTTAGGGACAGAAGCCTCCTACGAGCAGTACTTC; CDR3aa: CASSLGTEASYEQYF
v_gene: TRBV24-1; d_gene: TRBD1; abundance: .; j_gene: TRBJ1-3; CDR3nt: TGTGCCACCAGTGACCTGGTCATGTATTGGGAGACAGGGGCGCTAAGAAACACCATATATTTT; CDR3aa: CATSDLVMYWETGALRNTIYF
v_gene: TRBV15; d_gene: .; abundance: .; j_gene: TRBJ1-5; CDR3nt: TGTGCCACCAGCAGAGAGACGGAGCCCCAGCATTTT; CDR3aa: CATSRETEPQHF
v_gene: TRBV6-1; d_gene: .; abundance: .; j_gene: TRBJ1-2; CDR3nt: TGTGCCAGCAGCCCCGACAGACTCAACTATGGCTACACCTTC; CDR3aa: CASSPDRLNYGYTF